These 4 T cell receptor beta chains originate from one sample sequenced in a study of cytomegalovirus exposure and HLA in healthy donors. Primers: 60 Vbeta forward and 13 Jbeta reverse. Here immunoSEQ multiplex PCR was the method, and the copy in TCRdb shows in-frame clones only, minus some. The profile covers 250,000 or so clones, with around nine tenths appearing a single time and roughly 1.6% taken by the ten largest. What was sequenced was PBMCs. The receptor source for this set is a girl aged 2 to 10 in good health and CMV-seronegative.

V gene TRBV14 combines with J gene TRBJ2-5; D perhaps matches TRBD2 (7 bases). The CDR3 consists of 14 residues. CDR1 is SGHDN, CDR2 FVKESK, per germline. Trimming shortened V by 4 bases and J by 5 bases, and 14 bases separated the two germline ends. CDR3 coding DNA: TGTGCCAGCAGCCCCGGGGGGCTTCGGGAGACCCAGTACTTC. It translates to CASSPGGLRETQYF.

The CDR3 loop is CASSDSETDTQYF. The CDR3 coding sequence is TGTGCCAGCAGTGACTCTGAGACAGATACGCAGTATTTT. The chain recombines TRBV6-4 with TRBJ2-3; D gene uncertain. CDR1 MRHNA and CDR2 SNTAGT come from the germline V gene. This CDR3 region has 13 residues. V was cut by 0 bases and J by 3 bases, with 4 bases left in between.

The chain has TRBV9 and TRBJ2-7; the match to TRBD2 covers 9 bases. The trim removed 4 bases at V and 2 bases at J, leaving 7 bases unmatched. From germline, CDR1 is SGDLS and CDR2 YYNGEE. The CDR3 runs to 15 residues. This CDR3 is CASSSAAGGPYEQYF. The CDR3 DNA reads TGTGCCAGCAGCTCCGCGGCGGGAGGGCCCTACGAGCAGTACTTC.

The chain employs TRBV29-1 and TRBJ2-7; TRBD2 matches 13 bases. V gave up 7 bases and J gave up 4 bases; unmatched junction bases: 4. This CDR3 is 13 amino acids long. From germline, CDR1 is SQVTM and CDR2 ANQGSEA. CDR3 amino acids: CSASTSGRYEQYF. CDR3 nucleotides: TGCAGCGCTTCGACTAGCGGGAGGTACGAGCAGTACTTC.